The clone carrying this T cell receptor (beta chain) was counted a single time. What it binds is unknown. J lost 0 bases, V lost 2 bases, and 4 bases had no gene match. Germline CDR1 and CDR2: SGHVS and FQNEAQ. The CDR3 has 16 amino acids. These data originate in a study of cytomegalovirus exposure and HLA in healthy donors. Whole-study findings and limits: A later analysis by the authors found several of the most significant clusters apparently linked to common viral pathogens. In a later analysis, at a false discovery rate of 0.05, fewer than 20,000 TCR beta sequences were associated with HLA alleles.

Amplification used 60 Vbeta primers and 13 Jbeta primers. Produced via immunoSEQ multiplex PCR; TCRdb's table is partial and in-frame only. The sample lists under 200,000 clones, approximately 71% occurring once. This receptor was identified in a woman between 40 and 55 years old in good health and CMV-seropositive. The sequenced sample was PBMCs. V is TRBV7-8 and J is TRBJ1-3, with 7 bases matching TRBD1. CDR3 sequence reads: CASSLPQGDSGNTIYF. The CDR3 nucleotides read TGTGCCAGCAGCTTACCCCAGGGGGACTCTGGAAACACCATATATTTT.